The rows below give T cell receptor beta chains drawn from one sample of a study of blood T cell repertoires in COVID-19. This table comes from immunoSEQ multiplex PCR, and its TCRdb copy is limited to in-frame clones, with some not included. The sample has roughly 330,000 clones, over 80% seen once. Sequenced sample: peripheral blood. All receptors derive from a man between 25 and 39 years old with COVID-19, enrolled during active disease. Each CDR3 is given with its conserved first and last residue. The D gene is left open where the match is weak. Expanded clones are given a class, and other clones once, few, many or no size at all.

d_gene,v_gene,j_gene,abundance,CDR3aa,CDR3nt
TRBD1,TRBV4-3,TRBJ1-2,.,CASSQALTGTGGGYTF,TGCGCCAGCAGCCAAGCCCTTACCGGGACAGGGGGTGGCTACACCTTC
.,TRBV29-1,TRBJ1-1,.,CSGKGTPQSDTEAFF,TGCAGCGGCAAAGGGACTCCTCAATCGGACACTGAAGCTTTCTTT
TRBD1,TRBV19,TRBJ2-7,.,CASSTTGTGMYEQYF,TGTGCCAGTAGTACAACCGGGACAGGGATGTACGAGCAGTACTTC
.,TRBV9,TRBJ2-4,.,CASSVGSENIQYF,TGTGCCAGCAGCGTAGGTTCGGAGAACATTCAGTACTTC
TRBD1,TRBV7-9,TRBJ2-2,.,CASSLDGGQGGGELFF,TGTGCCAGCAGCTTAGACGGAGGACAGGGCGGCGGGGAGCTGTTTTTT
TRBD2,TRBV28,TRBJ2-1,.,CASSLERTSGTYNEQFF,TGTGCCAGCAGTCTAGAACGGACTAGCGGAACTTACAATGAGCAGTTCTTC
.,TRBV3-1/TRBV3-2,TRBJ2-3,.,CASSQGTRTMADTQYF,TGTGCCAGCAGCCAAGGCACTAGAACAATGGCAGATACGCAGTATTTT
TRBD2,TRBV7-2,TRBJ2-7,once,CASSLAGLAGEQYF,TGTGCCAGCAGCTTGGCCGGACTAGCGGGGGAGCAGTACTTC
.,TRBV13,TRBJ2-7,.,CASSDTGDPAWEQYF,TGTGCCAGCAGCGACACAGGTGACCCCGCGTGGGAGCAGTACTTC
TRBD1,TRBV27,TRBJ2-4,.,CASSSGTGLMSKNIQYF,TGTGCCAGCAGTTCCGGGACAGGGTTAATGTCCAAAAACATTCAGTACTTC
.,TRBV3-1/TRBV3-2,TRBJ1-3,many,CASSQGSGKINTIYF,TGTGCCAGCAGCCAAGGGTCAGGGAAGATTAACACCATATATTTT
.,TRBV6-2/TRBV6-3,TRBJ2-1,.,CASSVLAREQFF,TGTGCCAGCAGTGTACTAGCTCGGGAGCAGTTCTTC
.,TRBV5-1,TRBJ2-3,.,CASSLWQTDTQYF,TGCGCCAGCAGCTTGTGGCAGACAGATACGCAGTATTTT
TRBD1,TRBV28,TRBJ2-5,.,CASSLQGFGETQYF,TGTGCCAGCAGCTTACAGGGGTTCGGCGAGACCCAGTACTTC
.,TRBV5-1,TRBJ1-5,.,CASSLGGWPNQPQHF,TGCGCCAGCAGCTTAGGCGGGTGGCCCAATCAGCCCCAGCATTTT
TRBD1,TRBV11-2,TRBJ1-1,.,CASSTQGAGHTEAFF,TGTGCCAGCAGCACACAGGGGGCCGGGCACACTGAAGCTTTCTTT
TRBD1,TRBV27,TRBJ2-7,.,CASGLRDRTFF,TGTGCCAGCGGCCTCCGGGACAGGACCTTCTTC
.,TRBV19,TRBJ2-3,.,CAAGRGERTDTQYF,TGTGCCGCCGGTCGGGGAGAGCGCACAGATACGCAGTATTTT